This T cell receptor (beta chain) came from a study of T cell responses to AZD1222 COVID-19 vaccine. The protocol was immunoSEQ multiplex PCR, while the TCRdb copy is restricted to in-frame clones and leaves out a portion. The table has around 100,000 clones, just under 95% seen once. This CDR3 has 18 amino acids. The germline V gene has CDR1 MNHNY and CDR2 SVGAGI (reference sequence). The ends were cut back, 6 bases at V and 0 bases at J, with 23 bases in the middle. The J gene is TRBJ1-1, the V gene TRBV6-6; unclear D gene. The origin of this receptor is an adult in good health. The sample consisted of peripheral blood, taken on day 0 of AZD1222 vaccination. CDR3 coding DNA: TGTGCCAGCAGCCGACCTCCATCTACGACCAACTTGAACACTGAAGCTTTCTTT. This translates into CASSRPPSTTNLNTEAFF.